One and the same sample provided the 3 T cell receptor beta chains below, sequenced in a study of human T cells and chemical hapten exposure. The time point here: pre-sensitization, week 0. Treatment indicated: therapeutic diphenylcyclopropenone sensitization with weekly scalp DPC. TCRdb called the RACE reads again in MiXCR, with one record for every CDR3 protein. The repertoire has around 300,000 distinct CDR3 sequences, 5% to 6.5% of them found once; the top ten carry less than 9%. The sequences come from whole blood, collected in connection with sensitization to the hapten diphenylcyclopropenone (DPC). Source of these receptors: a woman aged 18 to 35 with alopecia areata. Some clones in this sample may be carry-over from other donors' samples.

The chain links TRBV28 to TRBJ1-4; 12 positions agree with TRBD1. Per the germline V gene, CDR1 is MDHEN and CDR2 is SYDVKM. V trimming: 2 bases; J trimming: 8 bases; junction bases outside the gene matches: 6. This CDR3 contains 16 residues. The CDR3 coding sequence is TGTGCCAGCAGTTTAACAGGGACAGGGGGCGAAGAAAAACTGTTTTTT. It codes for CASSLTGTGGEEKLFF. The full variable domain, with the rest looked up from reference TRBV28 and TRBJ1-4, is DVKVTQSSRYLVKRTGEKVFLECVQDMDHENMFWYRQDPGLGLRLIYFSYDVKMKEKGDIPEGYSVSREKKERFSLILESASTNQTSMYLCASSLTGTGGEEKLFFGSGTQLSVL.

The chain joins TRBV6-5 to TRBJ2-7; 9 nucleotides match TRBD1. V lost 6 bases to trimming and J lost 6 bases; unmatched junction nucleotides: 3. This CDR3 region has 12 residues. Germline assignment: CDR1 MNHEY and CDR2 SVGAGI. The CDR3 coding sequence is TGTGCCAGCAGCCGGACAGGGGCCGAGCAGTACTTC. Residues: CASSRTGAEQYF.

Notes on this clonotype: This may be a read error, as it is one base from a much larger clone. This chain connects TRBV15 to TRBJ1-4, with 8 bases matching TRBD1. V was pared by 3 bases and J by 7 bases, with 4 bases of the junction left unmatched. This CDR3 is built from 14 residues. CDR1 is LNHNV, CDR2 YYDKDF, per germline (reference sequence). The CDR3 sequence: CATSSGQGGEKLFF. In DNA, the CDR3 is TGTGCCACCAGCAGTGGACAGGGAGGTGAAAAACTGTTTTTT.